Sequencing of this T cell receptor (beta chain) was carried out in a study of T cell repertoires in cytomegalovirus infection. Findings and caveats of the study: Predominance within the ex vivo response was attributable to HLA-C-restricted CMV-specific TCR beta clonotypes.

A single record per CDR3 protein comes from TCRdb applying MiXCR to the reads. The sample includes some 600,000 distinct CDR3 sequences, about 24% of them seen just once. This clonotype showed up just a few times. Its antigen is unknown. CDR3 size: 18 residues. Germline values: CDR1 SNHLY, CDR2 FYNNEI. With 7 bases removed from V and 0 bases from J, the gap between germline ends came to 21 bases. The clonotype comes from a human donor in good health (CMV status not recorded). Some clones in this sample may be carry-over from other donors' samples. The sequenced material came from CD8+ T cells from PBMCs. The V gene is TRBV2, the J gene TRBJ2-2, with D perhaps TRBD2 (6 bases). In DNA, the CDR3 is TGTGCCAGCAACGCGAGGGACTCTCCTACTCCGAACACCGGGGAGCTGTTTTTT. This codes for CASNARDSPTPNTGELFF.